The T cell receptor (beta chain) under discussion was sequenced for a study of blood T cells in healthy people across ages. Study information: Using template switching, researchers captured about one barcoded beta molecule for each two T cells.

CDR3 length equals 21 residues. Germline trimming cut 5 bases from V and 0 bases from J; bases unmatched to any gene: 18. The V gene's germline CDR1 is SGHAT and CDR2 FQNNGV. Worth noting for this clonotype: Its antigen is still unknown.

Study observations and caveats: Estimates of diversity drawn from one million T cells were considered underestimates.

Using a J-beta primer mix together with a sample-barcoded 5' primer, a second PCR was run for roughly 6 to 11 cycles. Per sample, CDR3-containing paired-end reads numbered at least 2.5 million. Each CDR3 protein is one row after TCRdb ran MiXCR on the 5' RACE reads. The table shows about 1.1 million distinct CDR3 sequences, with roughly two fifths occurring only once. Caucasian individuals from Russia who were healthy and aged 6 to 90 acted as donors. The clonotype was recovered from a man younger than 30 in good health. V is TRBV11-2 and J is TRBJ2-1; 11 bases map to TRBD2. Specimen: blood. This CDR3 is CASSAPPSLAGDLPSYNEQFF. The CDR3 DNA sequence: TGTGCCAGCAGCGCCCCCCCTTCACTAGCGGGGGACCTCCCCTCCTACAATGAGCAGTTCTTC. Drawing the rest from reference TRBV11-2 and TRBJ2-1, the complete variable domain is EAGVAQSPRYKIIEKRQSVAFWCNPISGHATLYWYQQILGQGPKLLIQFQNNGVVDDSQLPKDRFSAERLKGVDSTLKIQPAKLEDSAVYLCASSAPPSLAGDLPSYNEQFFGPGTRLTVL.